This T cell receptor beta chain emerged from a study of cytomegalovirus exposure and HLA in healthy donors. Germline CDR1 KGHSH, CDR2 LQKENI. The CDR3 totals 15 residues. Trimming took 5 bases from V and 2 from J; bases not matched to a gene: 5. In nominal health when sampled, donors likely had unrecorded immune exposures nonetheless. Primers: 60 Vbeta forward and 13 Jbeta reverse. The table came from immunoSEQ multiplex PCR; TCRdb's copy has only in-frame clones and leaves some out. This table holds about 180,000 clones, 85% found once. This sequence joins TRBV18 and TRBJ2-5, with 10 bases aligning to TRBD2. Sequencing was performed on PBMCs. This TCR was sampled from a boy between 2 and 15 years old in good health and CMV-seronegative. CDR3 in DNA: TGTGCCAGCTCAAAGCGGGAGGGTCGACAAGAGACCCAGTACTTC. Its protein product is CASSKREGRQETQYF.